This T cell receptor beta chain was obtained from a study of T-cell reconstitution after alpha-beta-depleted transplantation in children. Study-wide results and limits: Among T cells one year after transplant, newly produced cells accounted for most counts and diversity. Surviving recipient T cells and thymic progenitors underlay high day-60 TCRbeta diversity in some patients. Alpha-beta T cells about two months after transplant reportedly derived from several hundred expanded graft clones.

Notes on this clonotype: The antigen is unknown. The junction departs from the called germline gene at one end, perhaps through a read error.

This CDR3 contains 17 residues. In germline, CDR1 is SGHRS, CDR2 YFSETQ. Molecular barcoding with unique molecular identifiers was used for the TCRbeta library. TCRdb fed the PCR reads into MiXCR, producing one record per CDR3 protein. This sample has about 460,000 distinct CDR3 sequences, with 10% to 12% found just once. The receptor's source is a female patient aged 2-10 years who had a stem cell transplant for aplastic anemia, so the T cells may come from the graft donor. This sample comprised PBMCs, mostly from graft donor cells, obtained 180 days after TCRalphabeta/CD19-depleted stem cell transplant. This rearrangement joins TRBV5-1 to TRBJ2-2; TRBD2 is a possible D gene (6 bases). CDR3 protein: CSSSLEWYSGKAGELFF. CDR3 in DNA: TGCTCCAGCAGCTTGGAATGGTATAGCGGCAAGGCGGGGGAGCTGTTTTTT.